This is a list of T cell receptor beta chains from one sample in a study of cytomegalovirus exposure and HLA in healthy donors. Method: immunoSEQ multiplex PCR; TCRdb's copy keeps in-frame clones and lacks some. The sample includes over 150,000 clones, more than 75% of them seen just once. The sequenced sample was PBMCs. These receptors were obtained from a man aged 25-45 years in good health and CMV-seropositive. Each CDR3 is given with its conserved first and last residue. The order of the fields is clone size, V gene, J gene, D gene, CDR3 DNA, CDR3 protein. D genes are given only for firm matches. Only part of the rows carry a size: once, few, many, or a class if the clone is expanded.

abundance: .
v_gene: TRBV19
j_gene: TRBJ2-1
d_gene: TRBD2
CDR3nt: TGTGCCAGTAGTCCACCGGGACTAGCGGGAATAGGGATTAGCTCCTACAATGAGCAGTTCTTC
CDR3aa: CASSPPGLAGIGISSYNEQFF

abundance: .
v_gene: TRBV9
j_gene: TRBJ2-3
d_gene: TRBD2
CDR3nt: TGTGCCAGCAGCGTCGGCGGGGGAAGCACAGATACGCAGTATTTT
CDR3aa: CASSVGGGSTDTQYF

abundance: once
v_gene: TRBV7-9
j_gene: TRBJ2-7
d_gene: .
CDR3nt: TGTGCCAGCAGCTTAGCACAGGGAGTCGAGCAGTACTTC
CDR3aa: CASSLAQGVEQYF

abundance: .
v_gene: TRBV27
j_gene: TRBJ1-1
d_gene: .
CDR3nt: TGTGCCAGCAGTTTAGGGGTAAGGGGAGGGACTGAAGCTTTCTTT
CDR3aa: CASSLGVRGGTEAFF

abundance: .
v_gene: TRBV18
j_gene: TRBJ2-1
d_gene: TRBD1
CDR3nt: TGTGCCAGCTCACCACGGACAGGGTCGAACTACAATGAGCAGTTCTTC
CDR3aa: CASSPRTGSNYNEQFF

abundance: .
v_gene: TRBV5-4
j_gene: TRBJ1-2
d_gene: TRBD1
CDR3nt: TGTGCCAGCAGCCCCCCGGACAGGGCGGGCTATGGCTACACCTTC
CDR3aa: CASSPPDRAGYGYTF

abundance: .
v_gene: TRBV30
j_gene: TRBJ1-1
d_gene: .
CDR3nt: TGTGCCTGGAACCCCTCTTTCGGGGGGGGCACTGAAGCTTTCTTT
CDR3aa: CAWNPSFGGGTEAFF

abundance: .
v_gene: TRBV4-3
j_gene: TRBJ1-2
d_gene: TRBD1
CDR3nt: TGCGCCAGCAGCCCAGGGACAGCAAGTTATGGCTACACCTTC
CDR3aa: CASSPGTASYGYTF

abundance: .
v_gene: TRBV29-1
j_gene: TRBJ1-2
d_gene: .
CDR3nt: TGCAGCGCCAGTATCCAGGGGCATACCTATGGCTACACCTTC
CDR3aa: CSASIQGHTYGYTF

abundance: .
v_gene: TRBV7-2
j_gene: TRBJ2-7
d_gene: .
CDR3nt: TGTGCCAGCAGCTTCTCCCGGGGACTGGCGTTTTACGAGCAGTACTTC
CDR3aa: CASSFSRGLAFYEQYF

abundance: .
v_gene: TRBV28
j_gene: TRBJ2-3
d_gene: .
CDR3nt: TGTGCCAGCAGCCTCCCTCCTCAGGATACGCAGTATTTT
CDR3aa: CASSLPPQDTQYF

abundance: .
v_gene: TRBV5-1
j_gene: TRBJ2-1
d_gene: TRBD2
CDR3nt: TGCGCCAGCAGTCCTCACGCGACTAGCGGGGTCCCGGAGCAGTTCTTC
CDR3aa: CASSPHATSGVPEQFF

abundance: .
v_gene: TRBV7-3
j_gene: TRBJ2-2
d_gene: .
CDR3nt: TGTGCCAGCAGGGAAACGGGACACAACACCGGGGAGCTGTTTTTT
CDR3aa: CASRETGHNTGELFF

abundance: few
v_gene: TRBV5-5
j_gene: TRBJ2-5
d_gene: .
CDR3nt: TGTGCCAGCAGCCCCCTGTACCAAGAGACCCAGTACTTC
CDR3aa: CASSPLYQETQYF

abundance: .
v_gene: TRBV29-1
j_gene: TRBJ1-2
d_gene: .
CDR3nt: TGCAGCGTTGTGGGGGGTTGGAACTATGGCTACACCTTC
CDR3aa: CSVVGGWNYGYTF

abundance: few
v_gene: TRBV5-6
j_gene: TRBJ1-2
d_gene: TRBD1
CDR3nt: TGTGCCAGCAGCCGTGGACAGGGGTCTTCTGGCTACACCTTC
CDR3aa: CASSRGQGSSGYTF

abundance: .
v_gene: TRBV5-4
j_gene: TRBJ2-5
d_gene: .
CDR3nt: TGTGCCAGCAGCTTGGGGGTCAGGGACTTACAAGAGACCCAGTACTTC
CDR3aa: CASSLGVRDLQETQYF

abundance: .
v_gene: TRBV5-1
j_gene: TRBJ2-1
d_gene: TRBD1
CDR3nt: TGCGCCAGCAGCAACGGACAGGGGGGGTTCGGTGAGCAGTTCTTC
CDR3aa: CASSNGQGGFGEQFF

abundance: .
v_gene: TRBV27
j_gene: TRBJ2-7
d_gene: TRBD1
CDR3nt: TGTGCCAGCAGAAGGACAGGGGCCGACGAGCAGTACTTC
CDR3aa: CASRRTGADEQYF

abundance: .
v_gene: TRBV19
j_gene: TRBJ2-3
d_gene: TRBD2
CDR3nt: TGTGCCAGTATAGCTAGCGGGAGACGGGATACGCAGTATTTT
CDR3aa: CASIASGRRDTQYF

abundance: .
v_gene: TRBV18
j_gene: TRBJ2-2
d_gene: .
CDR3nt: TGTGCCAGCTCACGCGGAATGACAGGGAACACCGGGGAGCTGTTTTTT
CDR3aa: CASSRGMTGNTGELFF

abundance: .
v_gene: TRBV4-3
j_gene: TRBJ2-1
d_gene: TRBD1
CDR3nt: TGCGCCAGCAGCCAAGATCGCGACAGGGGCTACAATGAGCAGTTCTTC
CDR3aa: CASSQDRDRGYNEQFF

abundance: .
v_gene: TRBV6-1
j_gene: TRBJ1-1
d_gene: TRBD1
CDR3nt: TGTGCCAGCAGCCCTACAGGGGGAACTGAAGCTTTCTTT
CDR3aa: CASSPTGGTEAFF

abundance: .
v_gene: TRBV23-1
j_gene: TRBJ1-1
d_gene: TRBD1
CDR3nt: TGCGCCAGCAGACCCGACAGGGCGAATCTGGCTTTCTTT
CDR3aa: CASRPDRANLAFF

abundance: .
v_gene: TRBV2
j_gene: TRBJ2-5
d_gene: TRBD2
CDR3nt: TGTGCCAGCAGTGAAGGGCCTAGAAGCGGGGGGGCCCCAGAGACCCAGTACTTC
CDR3aa: CASSEGPRSGGAPETQYF

abundance: .
v_gene: TRBV4-2
j_gene: TRBJ1-5
d_gene: .
CDR3nt: TGTGCCAGCACCCCTACCGGGGGAAGCAATCAGCCCCAGCATTTT
CDR3aa: CASTPTGGSNQPQHF

abundance: .
v_gene: TRBV4-3
j_gene: TRBJ1-5
d_gene: .
CDR3nt: TGCGCCAGCAGCCAAGAGGAGAAGGATCAGCCCCAGCATTTT
CDR3aa: CASSQEEKDQPQHF

abundance: .
v_gene: TRBV14
j_gene: TRBJ1-2
d_gene: TRBD1
CDR3nt: TGTGCCAGCAGCCAACAAATAGTTGGGACAGCTAACTATGGCTACACCTTC
CDR3aa: CASSQQIVGTANYGYTF

abundance: .
v_gene: TRBV28
j_gene: TRBJ1-4
d_gene: TRBD1
CDR3nt: TGTGCCAGCAGTCCCGACAGGGGGCGCCGGGGTAATGAAAAACTGTTTTTT
CDR3aa: CASSPDRGRRGNEKLFF